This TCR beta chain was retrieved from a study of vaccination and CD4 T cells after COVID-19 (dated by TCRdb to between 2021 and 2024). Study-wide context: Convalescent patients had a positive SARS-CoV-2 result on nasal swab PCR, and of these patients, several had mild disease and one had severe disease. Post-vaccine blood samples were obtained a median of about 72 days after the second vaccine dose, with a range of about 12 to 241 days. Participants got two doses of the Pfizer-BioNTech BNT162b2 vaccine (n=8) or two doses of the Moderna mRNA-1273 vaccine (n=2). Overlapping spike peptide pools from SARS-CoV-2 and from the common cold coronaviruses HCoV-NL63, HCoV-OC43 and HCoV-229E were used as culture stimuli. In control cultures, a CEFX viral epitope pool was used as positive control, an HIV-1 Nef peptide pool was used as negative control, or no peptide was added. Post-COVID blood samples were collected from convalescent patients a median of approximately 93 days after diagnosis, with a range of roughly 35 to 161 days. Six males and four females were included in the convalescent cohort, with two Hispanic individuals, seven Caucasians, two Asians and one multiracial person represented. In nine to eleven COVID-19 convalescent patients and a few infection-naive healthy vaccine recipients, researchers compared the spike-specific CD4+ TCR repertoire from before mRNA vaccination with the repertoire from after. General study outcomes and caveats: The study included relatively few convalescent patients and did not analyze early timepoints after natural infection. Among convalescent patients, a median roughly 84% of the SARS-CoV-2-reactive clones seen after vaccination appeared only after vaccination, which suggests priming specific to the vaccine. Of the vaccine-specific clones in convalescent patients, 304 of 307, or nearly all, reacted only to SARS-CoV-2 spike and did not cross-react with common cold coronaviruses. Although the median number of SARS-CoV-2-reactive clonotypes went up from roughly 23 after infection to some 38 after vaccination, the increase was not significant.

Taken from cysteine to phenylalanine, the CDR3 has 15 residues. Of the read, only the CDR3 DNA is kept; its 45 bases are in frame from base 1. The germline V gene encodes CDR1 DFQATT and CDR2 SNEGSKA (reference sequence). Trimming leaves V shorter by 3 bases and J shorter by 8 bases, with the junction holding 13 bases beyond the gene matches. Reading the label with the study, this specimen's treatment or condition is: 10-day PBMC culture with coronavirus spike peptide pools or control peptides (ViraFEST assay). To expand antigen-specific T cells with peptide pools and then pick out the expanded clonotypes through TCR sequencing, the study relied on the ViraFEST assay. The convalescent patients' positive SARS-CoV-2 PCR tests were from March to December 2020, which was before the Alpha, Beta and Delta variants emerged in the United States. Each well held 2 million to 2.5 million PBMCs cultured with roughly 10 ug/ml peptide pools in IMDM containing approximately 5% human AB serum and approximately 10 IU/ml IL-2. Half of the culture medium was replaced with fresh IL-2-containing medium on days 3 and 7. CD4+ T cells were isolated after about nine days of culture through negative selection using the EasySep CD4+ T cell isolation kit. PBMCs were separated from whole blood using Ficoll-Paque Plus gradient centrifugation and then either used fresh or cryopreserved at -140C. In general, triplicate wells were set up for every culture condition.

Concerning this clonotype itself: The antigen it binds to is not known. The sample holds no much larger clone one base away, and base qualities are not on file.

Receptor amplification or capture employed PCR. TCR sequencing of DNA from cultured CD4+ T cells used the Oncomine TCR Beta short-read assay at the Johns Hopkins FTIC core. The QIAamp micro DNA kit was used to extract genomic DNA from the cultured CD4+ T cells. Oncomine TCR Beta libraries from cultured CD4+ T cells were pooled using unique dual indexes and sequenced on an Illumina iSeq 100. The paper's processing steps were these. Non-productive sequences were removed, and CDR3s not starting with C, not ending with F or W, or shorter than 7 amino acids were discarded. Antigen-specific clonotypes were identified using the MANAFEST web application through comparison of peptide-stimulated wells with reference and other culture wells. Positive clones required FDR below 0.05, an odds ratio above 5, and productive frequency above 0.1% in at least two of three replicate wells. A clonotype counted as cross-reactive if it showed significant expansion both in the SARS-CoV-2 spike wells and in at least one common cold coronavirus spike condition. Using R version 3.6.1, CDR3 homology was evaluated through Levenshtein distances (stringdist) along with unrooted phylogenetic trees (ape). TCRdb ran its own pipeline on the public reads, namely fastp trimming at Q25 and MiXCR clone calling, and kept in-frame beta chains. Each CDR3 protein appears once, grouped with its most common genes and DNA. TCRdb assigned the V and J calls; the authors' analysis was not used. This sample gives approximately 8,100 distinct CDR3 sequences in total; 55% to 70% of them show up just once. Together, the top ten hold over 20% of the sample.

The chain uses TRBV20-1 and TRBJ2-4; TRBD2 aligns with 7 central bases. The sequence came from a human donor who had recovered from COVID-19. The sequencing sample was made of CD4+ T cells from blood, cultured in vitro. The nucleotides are TGCAGTGCTAGTACCCGGGTCAGCGGGAAGGACATTCAGTACTTC. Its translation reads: CSASTRVSGKDIQYF.